Presented here are 21 T cell receptor beta chains from one specimen sequenced in a study of OX40 agonist ivuxolimab in advanced cancers. Clones were sequenced by immunoSEQ multiplex PCR, and TCRdb holds only the in-frame ones, with some missing. The repertoire holds about 93,000 clones, with 85% to 95% as singletons. This specimen was CD4+ or CD8+ T cells sorted from blood, taken in a trial of the OX40 agonist ivuxolimab. These receptors originate from an adult with an advanced solid tumor such as melanoma, head and neck, liver or kidney cancer.

The count of this clone is one. V usage is TRBV27 and J usage is TRBJ2-3; D uncertain. CDR3 length equals 16 residues. Trimming removed 4 bases at V and 2 bases at J, with 16 bases between. Germline V gene lookup returns CDR1 MNHEY and CDR2 SMNVEV (reference sequence). Written as DNA, the CDR3 is TGTGCCAGCAGTTCTTTGTCTCGAAGTACCACAGATACGCAGTATTTT. Protein: CASSSLSRSTTDTQYF.

The sample holds one count of this clone. The chain links TRBV6-1 to TRBJ2-7; no clear D. Germline V CDR1 and CDR2: MNHNS, SASEGT. CDR3 size: 16 residues. V lost 4 bases, J lost 2 bases, and 18 bases lay in between. The CDR3 sequence: CASSGTSPPLPYEQYF. In nucleotides, the CDR3 is TGTGCCAGCAGTGGAACCTCCCCCCCCCTTCCCTACGAGCAGTACTTC.

The CDR3: CASSPADFRDSNTGELFF. CDR3 DNA: TGTGCCAGCAGCCCCGCCGACTTCCGGGACAGCAACACCGGGGAGCTGTTTTTT. This chain joins TRBV7-9 and TRBJ2-2, with TRBD1 matching over 7 bases. Germline CDR1 is SEHNR and CDR2 is FQNEAQ (reference sequence). V dropped 5 bases and J dropped 2; count of bases not matched to a gene: 14. The length of the CDR3 is 18 residues.

This chain uses TRBV9 with TRBJ2-1; 7 bases agree with TRBD2. Trimming at V came to 0 bases and at J to 1 base, leaving 4 bases not matched to a gene. Germline lookup yields CDR1 SGDLS and CDR2 YYNGEE. There are 16 residues in the CDR3. CDR3 nucleotide sequence: TGTGCCAGCAGCGTAGGCGGCGGGAGTTCCTACAATGAGCAGTTCTTC. As protein: CASSVGGGSSYNEQFF.

This sequence joins TRBV5-6 and TRBJ1-1; D might be TRBD1 (6 bases). The CDR3 contains 12 residues. V lost 4 bases, J lost 5 bases, and 9 bases lay in between. Germline CDR1 and CDR2: SGHDT and YYEEEE. This chain's CDR3 is CASSRGTTEAFF. CDR3 DNA sequence: TGTGCCAGCAGCAGGGGGACAACTGAAGCTTTCTTT.

The rearrangement joins TRBV11-3 to TRBJ2-3, with D tentatively TRBD2 (6 bases). The CDR3 has 16 residues. Trimming pared 1 base from V and 0 bases from J, leaving 11 bases between. Germline V CDR1 and CDR2: SGHNT, YENEEA. The CDR3 sequence is CASSLVGGGSTDTQYF. The CDR3 DNA follows: TGTGCCAGCAGCTTAGTCGGGGGAGGTAGCACAGATACGCAGTATTTT.

The J gene is TRBJ2-1, the V gene TRBV7-2; D is uncertain. The CDR3 spans 15 residues. V lost 2 bases to trimming and J lost 2 bases, with 10 bases between them. Germline CDR1 is SGHTA and CDR2 is FQGNSA. This CDR3 is CASSLSINTYNEQFF. As DNA, the CDR3 is TGTGCCAGCAGCTTAAGCATCAATACCTACAATGAGCAGTTCTTC.

The rearrangement joins TRBV10-2 to TRBJ1-3; D is unclear. This CDR3 has 17 residues. V lost 2 bases and J 0 bases, leaving 14 bases between the germline ends. Germline assignment: CDR1 WSHSY and CDR2 SAAADI. The CDR3 here is CASSETLDRYSGNTIYF. In DNA, the CDR3 is TGCGCCAGCAGTGAGACCCTCGACCGTTACTCTGGAAACACCATATATTTT.

This clone was recorded only once. The V call is TRBV19, the J call TRBJ2-1, with a possible D match to TRBD2 (6 bases). The germline V and J ends were trimmed by 3 bases and 10 bases, with 19 bases remaining between them. The germline V gene encodes CDR1 LNHDA and CDR2 SQIVND (reference sequence). The CDR3 loop spans 15 amino acids. The CDR3 region is CASSIGYGGAREQFF. DNA for the CDR3: TGTGCCAGTAGTATCGGCTACGGAGGGGCTCGGGAGCAGTTCTTC.

The J gene is TRBJ1-5, the V gene TRBV27, with 9 bases identical to TRBD1. The V gene end was trimmed by 4 bases and the J gene end by 6 bases; junction bases not matched to a gene: 10. Germline loops: CDR1 MNHEY, CDR2 SMNVEV (reference sequence). The CDR3 is 16 residues long. The CDR3 here is CASSSRGTGRAQPQHF. The CDR3 DNA follows: TGTGCCAGCAGTTCCCGGGGGACAGGGAGGGCTCAGCCCCAGCATTTT.

The CDR3 region has the DNA TGTGCCAGCAGCTGGGGGCCCGGGGGCCTTAATCAGCCCCAGCATTTT. This translates into CASSWGPGGLNQPQHF. The chain recombines TRBV11-2 with TRBJ1-5; TRBD1 is a possible D gene (6 bases). Trimming stripped 4 bases from V and 4 bases from J, with 17 bases between. Germline assignment: CDR1 SGHAT and CDR2 FQNNGV. The CDR3 totals 16 residues.

This chain joins TRBV19 and TRBJ2-3, with TRBD2 matching 8 bases. Germline loops: CDR1 LNHDA, CDR2 SQIVND (reference sequence). The CDR3 loop spans 14 amino acids. The V and J ends lost 7 bases and 4 bases, in that order; junction bases with no gene match: 7. CDR3 amino acids: CASKKSGSPDTQYF. The CDR3 DNA sequence: TGTGCCAGTAAGAAAAGCGGGAGCCCAGATACGCAGTATTTT.

The CDR3 coding sequence is TGTGCCAGTAGTTATTCTACCTACAATGAGCAGTTCTTC. It is translated as CASSYSTYNEQFF. The chain has TRBV19 and TRBJ2-1; D remains ambiguous. Germline V gene lookup returns CDR1 LNHDA and CDR2 SQIVND (reference sequence). This CDR3 region has 13 residues. The ends were cut back, 5 bases at V and 2 bases at J, with 7 bases in the middle.

The gene calls are TRBV5-1 and TRBJ2-7, with 8 positions matching TRBD1. This CDR3 contains 16 residues. Germline CDR1 is SGHRS and CDR2 is YFSETQ. J gave up 3 bases and V 2 bases, and 10 bases lay outside the gene matches. The CDR3: CASSLNPGGNRYEQYF. The CDR3 nucleotides are TGCGCCAGCAGCTTAAACCCAGGGGGCAATCGCTACGAGCAGTACTTC.

The genes are TRBV4-3 and TRBJ1-4, with 8 bases matching TRBD1. V dropped 5 bases and J dropped 5; count of bases not matched to a gene: 10. Per the germline V gene, CDR1 is LGHNA and CDR2 is YSLEER. The CDR3 loop spans 16 amino acids. CDR3 in amino acids: CASSEYYRGLNEKLFF. The CDR3 nucleotides read TGCGCCAGCAGCGAATACTACAGGGGGTTGAATGAAAAACTGTTTTTT.

The J gene is TRBJ2-4, the V gene TRBV12-5; the match to TRBD2 covers 9 bases. This CDR3 is 18 amino acids long. Germline CDR1 is LGHNT and CDR2 is FRNRAP. The V and J ends lost 2 bases and 2 bases, in that order; junction bases with no gene match: 10. CDR3 loop: CASGLSAGGPGPKNIQYF. The DNA for the CDR3 is TGTGCTAGTGGTTTGTCAGCGGGAGGCCCCGGGCCCAAAAACATTCAGTACTTC.

The chain joins TRBV4-1 to TRBJ2-7, with D perhaps being TRBD1 or TRBD2 (5 bases each). The germline V gene encodes CDR1 MGHRA and CDR2 YSYEKL. This CDR3 has 15 amino acids. With 1 base removed from V and 1 base from J, the gap between germline ends came to 11 bases. DNA for the CDR3: TGCGCCAGCAGCCAAGTAGAGGGGCCGTCCTACGAGCAGTACTTC. Translating it yields CASSQVEGPSYEQYF.

In this sample, this clone turned up once. The V and J genes are TRBV27 and TRBJ1-2; D ambiguous. CDR3 length equals 13 residues. V shed 0 bases and J shed 5 bases, with 7 bases lying between them. Germline V lookup: CDR1 MNHEY, CDR2 SMNVEV (reference sequence). CDR3 sequence (DNA): TGTGCCAGCAGTTTATCTAGTGTATATGGCTACACCTTC. The encoded protein is CASSLSSVYGYTF.

V is TRBV10-1 and J is TRBJ2-2; TRBD1 is a possible D gene (5 bases). Germline V gene lookup returns CDR1 WNHNN and CDR2 SYGVQD (reference sequence). The CDR3 covers 16 residues. Trimming cost V 3 bases and J 1 base, with 12 bases left between them. For the CDR3, the DNA is TGCGCCAGCAGTGATAGGACAATTTTGAACACCGGGGAGCTGTTTTTT. This sequence encodes CASSDRTILNTGELFF.

This chain uses TRBV7-9 with TRBJ2-7; a weak D match, TRBD1 (6 bases). This CDR3 region has 15 residues. Trimming cost V 5 bases and J 5 bases, with 19 bases left between them. Germline CDR1 is SEHNR and CDR2 is FQNEAQ (reference sequence). CDR3 DNA sequence: TGTGCCAGCAGCGCGCCTGATGGGGGCGCGGACGAGCAGTACTTC. The encoded protein is CASSAPDGGADEQYF.

This chain joins TRBV5-5 and TRBJ1-5; D perhaps matches TRBD1 (5 bases). The CDR3 extends over 13 amino acids. Germline assignment: CDR1 SGHKS and CDR2 YYEKEE (reference sequence). V lost 4 bases, J lost 6 bases, and 11 bases lay in between. The chain's CDR3 is CASSPGLAQPQHF. CDR3 in DNA: TGTGCCAGCAGCCCAGGGTTAGCTCAGCCCCAGCATTTT.